The source of this T cell receptor beta chain is a study of shared clonotypes between healthy human individuals. The CDR3 consists of 15 residues. The V gene's germline CDR1 is LGHNT and CDR2 FRNRAP. Trimming removed 4 bases at V and 5 bases at J, with 16 bases between. This clone was seen a single time. Using immunoSEQ multiplex PCR, the repertoire was profiled, and TCRdb retains in-frame clones only, with some absent. This table holds 2 million to 2.5 million clones, roughly 93% found once. The sequenced material came from naive CD4+ T cells from PBMCs. Documented subset: CD45RA+ positively selected. The chain employs TRBV12-5 and TRBJ2-3; no firm D call. The origin of this receptor is a young man in good health. Some clones in this sample may be carry-over from other donors' samples. The CDR3 DNA reads as TGTGCTAGTGGTTCGGGCGGAAAGTGGGGAGATACGCAGTATTTT. This encodes CASGSGGKWGDTQYF.